The source of this TCR beta chain is a study of T-cell memory formation after mild COVID-19. Study in general: Largely donor-specific sequence clusters came from a couple of donors. Study observations and caveats: Contracting clones from day 15 to 85 had balanced CD4/CD8; later expanders favoured CD4+. Whether day 37 second-wave clones are SARS-CoV-2-specific was not confirmed. Several responding clones turned up in pre-infection memory, indicating that cross-reactive memory may have taken part.

V lost 2 bases and J 3 bases, leaving 4 bases between the germline ends. The CDR3 consists of 12 residues. Germline V gene data show CDR1 as MNHEY and CDR2 as SVGEGT. This clonotype has a handful of counts. Antigen specificity is unknown. TCRdb used MiXCR to reprocess the 5' RACE reads, holding one entry per CDR3 protein. The sample has about 180,000 distinct CDR3 sequences, 18% seen once. This rearrangement joins TRBV6-2 or TRBV6-3 to TRBJ2-5, with D unclear. Sample: PBMCs or a T cell subset sorted from them (not recorded which). This clonotype was obtained from a man younger than 35 who had mild COVID-19 (a few samples of this study predate the infection). Cell type and time point are not known. The CDR3 DNA reads TGTGCCAGCAGTTACCGGGAAGAGACCCAGTACTTC. Translated, it gives CASSYREETQYF.